These 27 T cell receptor beta chains were sequenced from one sample in a study of blood T cell repertoires in COVID-19. The assay was immunoSEQ multiplex PCR, and TCRdb's table has in-frame clones only and misses some. Of 50,000 or so clones detected, 77% appear once; the ten largest clones hold less than 20%. The source material was peripheral blood. The source of these receptors is a human donor with active or convalescent COVID-19. The donor label of this sample is uncertain.

The table lists this clone with a few counts. V and J are TRBV5-6 and TRBJ1-2, with D perhaps TRBD1 (6 bases). V lost 5 bases and J 2 bases, leaving 13 bases between the germline ends. Germline lookup yields CDR1 SGHDT and CDR2 YYEEEE. The CDR3 has 14 residues. CDR3 coding DNA: TGTGCCAGCAGATGGGGACAAGAGAACTATGGCTACACCTTC. Residues: CASRWGQENYGYTF. The full variable domain, its missing parts supplied by reference TRBV5-6 and TRBJ1-2, is DAGVTQSPTHLIKTRGQQVTLRCSPKSGHDTVSWYQQALGQGPQFIFQYYEEEERQRGNFPDRFSGHQFPNYSSELNVNALLLGDSALYLCASRWGQENYGYTFGSGTRLTVV.

CDR3 residues: CASSFASGRSPSYNEQFF. In DNA, the CDR3 is TGTGCCAGCAGTTTCGCTAGCGGGAGGTCTCCCTCCTACAATGAGCAGTTCTTC. The chain joins TRBV27 to TRBJ2-1; 11 bases are shared with TRBD2. V shed 3 bases and J 0 bases; nucleotides not matched to a gene: 7. Germline V gene data show CDR1 as MNHEY and CDR2 as SMNVEV (reference sequence). The CDR3 is 18 amino acids.

The chain has TRBV7-2 and TRBJ1-2; the D gene is possibly TRBD1 (5 bases). This CDR3 region has 15 residues. Germline V gives CDR1 SGHTA, CDR2 FQGNSA. Trimming took 4 bases from V and 4 from J, leaving 16 bases between them. CDR3 in DNA: TGTGCCAGCAGCTCCAGCGGGGACCGGATCTATGGCTACACCTTC. It specifies CASSSSGDRIYGYTF.

The V call is TRBV25-1, the J call TRBJ2-4; tentative D call: TRBD1 (6 bases). Germline lookup yields CDR1 MGHDK and CDR2 SYGVNS. This CDR3 region has 16 residues. Trimming took off 7 bases at V and 0 bases at J, with 16 bases between the two ends. DNA for the CDR3: TGTGCCAGCATCCTCCCGGGACAACTAGCCAAAAACATTCAGTACTTC. Residues: CASILPGQLAKNIQYF.

This clone showed up just a few times. The chain uses TRBV9 and TRBJ2-5; 12 bases are a match to TRBD2. From germline, CDR1 is SGDLS and CDR2 YYNGEE. The V segment lost 0 bases and the J segment 2 bases; nucleotides outside the gene matches: 2. The CDR3 is made up of 16 amino acids. CDR3 in DNA: TGTGCCAGCAGCGTAGCACTAGCGGGAGGACAAGAGACCCAGTACTTC. Protein: CASSVALAGGQETQYF.

There are a few counts of this clone. V usage is TRBV11-3 and J usage is TRBJ2-1; 14 bases agree with TRBD2. The CDR3 is made up of 16 amino acids. The J segment lost 7 bases and the V segment lost 3 bases, leaving 5 bases of the junction unmatched. Germline CDR1 SGHNT, CDR2 YENEEA. The CDR3: CASSFGLAGGSNEQFF. The CDR3 DNA reads as TGTGCCAGCAGCTTCGGACTAGCGGGAGGCTCGAATGAGCAGTTCTTC.

The chain recombines TRBV9 with TRBJ1-1; D is perhaps TRBD1 (6 bases). V was shortened by 0 bases and J by 5 bases, with 11 bases between the two germline ends. From germline, CDR1 is SGDLS and CDR2 YYNGEE. The CDR3 loop spans 14 amino acids. The CDR3 DNA is TGTGCCAGCAGCGTAGGGAAGGGGGGGACTGAAGCTTTCTTT. Its protein product is CASSVGKGGTEAFF. Full variable domain (missing parts from reference TRBV9 and TRBJ1-1): DSGVTQTPKHLITATGQRVTLRCSPRSGDLSVYWYQQSLDQGLQFLIQYYNGEERAKGNILERFSAQQFPDLHSELNLSSLELGDSALYFCASSVGKGGTEAFFGQGTRLTVV.

The rearrangement links TRBV7-3 to TRBJ2-5; no clear D gene. In germline, CDR1 is SGHTA, CDR2 FQGTGA. Trimming shortened V by 0 bases and J by 0 bases, and 2 bases separated the two germline ends. The CDR3 loop spans 13 amino acids. CDR3 nucleotides: TGTGCCAGCAGCTTAACTAACCAAGAGACCCAGTACTTC. Translation: CASSLTNQETQYF.

The chain is built from TRBV2 and TRBJ2-3, with TRBD2 as a possible D gene (5 bases). This CDR3 spans 14 amino acids. V was clipped by 7 bases and J by 2 bases, with 13 bases between them. Germline V CDR1 and CDR2: SNHLY, FYNNEI. The CDR3 spells CASNPLAATDTQYF. The CDR3 DNA is TGTGCCAGCAACCCCCTAGCCGCCACAGATACGCAGTATTTT.

This clone showed up just once. CDR3 in amino acids: CASRSGQGNTEAFF. The DNA for the CDR3 is TGTGCCAGCAGGTCGGGACAGGGGAACACTGAAGCTTTCTTT. This chain joins TRBV28 and TRBJ1-1; 9 bases are shared with TRBD1. Germline V lookup: CDR1 MDHEN, CDR2 SYDVKM. The CDR3 sequence is 14 residues long. The V gene end was trimmed by 6 bases and the J gene end by 1 base; junction bases not matched to a gene: 3.

The V call is TRBV7-2, the J call TRBJ1-2; D remains ambiguous. The V gene's germline CDR1 is SGHTA and CDR2 FQGNSA. CDR3 length: 14 amino acids. DNA of the CDR3: TGTGCGGCGGCTTACCGCCTTGGGAGCTATGGCTACACCTTC. It specifies CAAAYRLGSYGYTF.

The chain is built from TRBV4-2 and TRBJ2-7; 7 nucleotides match TRBD1. This CDR3 has 12 residues. V was clipped by 5 bases and J by 6 bases; unmatched bases: 4. Germline CDR1 is LGHNA and CDR2 is YNFKEQ. CDR3 DNA sequence: TGTGCCAGCAGCTTAACAGGGGTCGAGCAGTACTTC. As protein: CASSLTGVEQYF.

The chain is built from TRBV5-1 and TRBJ2-5, with 8 bases that match TRBD1. V lost 4 bases, J lost 5 bases, and 10 bases stayed unmatched. Looked up from germline, CDR1 is SGHRS and CDR2 is YFSETQ. The CDR3 has 15 amino acids. This chain's CDR3 is CASSPSQGERETQYF. The CDR3 bases are TGCGCCAGCAGCCCCTCACAGGGGGAGAGGGAGACCCAGTACTTC.

The V call is TRBV29-1, the J call TRBJ2-5; 7 bases are a match to TRBD2. V lost 6 bases, J lost 5 bases, and 9 bases stayed unmatched. CDR1 and CDR2 from the germline V gene are SQVTM and ANQGSEA. The CDR3 extends over 13 amino acids. CDR3 nucleotides: TGCAGCGTCGAAAGGACTAGTGGGGAGACCCAGTACTTC. It is translated as CSVERTSGETQYF.

V and J are TRBV30 and TRBJ1-6; no firm D call. The CDR3 is 16 residues long. Germline V CDR1 and CDR2: GTSNPN, SVGIG (reference sequence). V lost 0 bases and J 5 bases, leaving 14 bases between the germline ends. The chain's CDR3 is CAWSVLPPRDNSPLHF. DNA of the CDR3: TGTGCCTGGAGTGTACTCCCCCCCCGTGATAATTCACCCCTCCACTTT. The variable domain in full, with the rest retrieved from reference TRBV30 and TRBJ1-6, is SQTIHQWPATLVQPVGSPLSLECTVEGTSNPNLYWYRQAAGRGLQLLFYSVGIGQISSEVPQNLSASRPQDRQFILSSKKLLLSDSGFYLCAWSVLPPRDNSPLHFGNGTRLTVT.

The chain carries TRBV4-2 and TRBJ2-6; TRBD1 matches at 7 bases. CDR1 LGHNA and CDR2 YNFKEQ come from the germline V gene. CDR3 length equals 16 residues. After removal of 4 bases from V and 5 bases from J, the junction contained 8 bases not matched to a gene. The DNA for the CDR3 is TGTGCCAGCAGCCGAAGCGGACAGGACTGGGCCAACGTCCTGACTTTC. Its protein is CASSRSGQDWANVLTF.

The rearrangement joins TRBV7-8 to TRBJ2-1; TRBD1 matches 9 bases. The ends lost 11 bases at V and 9 bases at J; junction bases unmatched: 11. The CDR3 runs 13 residues. Germline V CDR1 and CDR2: SGHVS, FQNEAQ. CDR3 DNA sequence: TGTGCCGGGGGACAGGGCATCGAAGGTGAGCAGTTCTTC. Its translation: CAGGQGIEGEQFF.

V gene TRBV28 combines with J gene TRBJ2-5; the match to TRBD2 covers 14 bases. Germline values: CDR1 MDHEN, CDR2 SYDVKM. This CDR3 has 17 residues. The trim removed 6 bases at V and 4 bases at J, leaving 10 bases unmatched. CDR3 region: CASRSGTSGRGGETQYF. CDR3 DNA sequence: TGTGCCAGCAGGTCCGGGACTAGCGGGAGAGGGGGAGAGACCCAGTACTTC.

The rearrangement joins TRBV18 to TRBJ2-7; 7 positions match TRBD2. There are 17 residues in the CDR3. The J segment lost 2 bases and the V segment lost 3 bases, leaving 13 bases of the junction unmatched. Germline assignment: CDR1 KGHSH and CDR2 LQKENI. The CDR3 bases are TGTGCCAGCTCACCGAGCATACTGGGAGGGGCCACCTACGAGCAGTACTTC. This translates into CASSPSILGGATYEQYF.

This clone was detected ten times or more. The genes are TRBV30 and TRBJ1-1, with TRBD1 as a possible D gene (5 bases). The CDR3 runs 13 residues. V dropped 3 bases and J dropped 5 bases, with 13 bases sitting between them. Germline values: CDR1 GTSNPN, CDR2 SVGIG (reference sequence). The CDR3 loop is CAWSYRTATEAFF. CDR3 DNA sequence: TGTGCCTGGAGCTACAGGACGGCGACTGAAGCTTTCTTT.

The V and J genes are TRBV3-1 (or the pseudogene TRBV3-2) and TRBJ2-3; TRBD2 is a possible D gene (6 bases). This CDR3 has 17 amino acids. Trimming took off 3 bases at V and 0 bases at J, with 16 bases between the two ends. Per germline, CDR1 LGHDT and CDR2 YNNKEL (reference sequence). DNA of the CDR3: TGTGCCAGCAGCCACAGGATTGGGGGGACTAGCACAGATACGCAGTATTTT. Its protein is CASSHRIGGTSTDTQYF.

V is TRBV6-5 and J is TRBJ1-2, with unresolved D. Trimming removed 5 bases from V and 4 bases from J, with 11 bases in between. This CDR3 contains 13 residues. Germline V gives CDR1 MNHEY, CDR2 SVGAGI. Written as DNA, the CDR3 is TGTGCCAGCAGTCCCGACACCGTCTATGGCTACACCTTC. It specifies CASSPDTVYGYTF.

The rearrangement links TRBV2 to TRBJ1-2; 7 bases fit TRBD1. Trimming removed 8 bases from V and 4 bases from J; junction bases left unmatched: 7. The CDR3 has 13 residues. The germline gives CDR1 SNHLY, CDR2 FYNNEI. The CDR3 DNA reads TGTGCCAGCGCCGGGCCAGGGGGCTATGGCTACACCTTC. The encoded protein is CASAGPGGYGYTF. The full variable domain, with the rest looked up from reference TRBV2 and TRBJ1-2, is EPEVTQTPSHQVTQMGQEVILRCVPISNHLYFYWYRQILGQKVEFLVSFYNNEISEKSEIFDDQFSVERPDGSNFTLKIRSTKLEDSAMYFCASAGPGGYGYTFGSGTRLTVV.

The chain couples TRBV9 to TRBJ2-2; D possibly corresponds to TRBD2 (5 bases). This CDR3 contains 16 residues. CDR1 and CDR2 (germline): SGDLS, YYNGEE. V was pared by 0 bases and J by 6 bases, with 15 bases between. This chain's CDR3 is CASSVATSRSPGELFF. The CDR3 DNA reads TGTGCCAGCAGCGTAGCTACTAGTAGGTCACCCGGGGAGCTGTTTTTT.

The V call is TRBV28, the J call TRBJ2-1; 9 bases line up with TRBD2. Per germline, CDR1 MDHEN and CDR2 SYDVKM. The CDR3 has 21 amino acids. V lost 3 bases and J lost 0; bases outside the gene matches: 18. The CDR3 DNA follows: TGTGCCAGCAGTTTCCGAATGGGGGGTAATCTAGCGGGGAGCTCCTACAATGAGCAGTTCTTC. Translating it yields CASSFRMGGNLAGSSYNEQFF.

This sequence joins TRBV5-1 and TRBJ2-3; TRBD2 matches 7 bases. The CDR3 loop spans 15 amino acids. Germline V lookup: CDR1 SGHRS, CDR2 YFSETQ. The trim removed 0 bases at V and 4 bases at J, leaving 5 bases unmatched. The chain's CDR3 is CASSLAGGVADTQYF. In DNA, the CDR3 is TGCGCCAGCAGCTTGGCGGGAGGAGTGGCAGATACGCAGTATTTT.

The chain joins TRBV6-5 to TRBJ1-2; perhaps TRBD1 as D (5 bases). V dropped 5 bases and J dropped 0 bases, with 13 bases sitting between them. The CDR3 has 15 residues. The germline CDR1 and CDR2 sequences are MNHEY and SVGAGI. The CDR3 bases are TGTGCCAGCAGTCAGACAGCGAGCGCTAACTATGGCTACACCTTC. As protein: CASSQTASANYGYTF.